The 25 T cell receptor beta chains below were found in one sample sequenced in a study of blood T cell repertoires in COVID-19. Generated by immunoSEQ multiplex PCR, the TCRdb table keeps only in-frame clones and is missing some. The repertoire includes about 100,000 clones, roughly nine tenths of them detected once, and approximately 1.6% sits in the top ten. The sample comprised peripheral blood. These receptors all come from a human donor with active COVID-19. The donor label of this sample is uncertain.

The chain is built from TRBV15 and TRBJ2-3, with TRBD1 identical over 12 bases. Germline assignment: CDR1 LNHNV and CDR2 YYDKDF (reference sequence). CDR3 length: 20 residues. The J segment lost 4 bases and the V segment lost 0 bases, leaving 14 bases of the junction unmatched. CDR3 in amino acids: CATSRDWRGQGASVADTQYF. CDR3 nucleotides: TGTGCCACCAGCAGAGATTGGAGGGGACAGGGGGCCTCGGTGGCAGATACGCAGTATTTT.

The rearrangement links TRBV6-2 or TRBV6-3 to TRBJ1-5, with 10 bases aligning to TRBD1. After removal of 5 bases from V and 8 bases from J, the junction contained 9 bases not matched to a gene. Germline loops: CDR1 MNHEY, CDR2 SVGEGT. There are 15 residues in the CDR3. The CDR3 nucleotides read TGTGCCAGCAGTACTCCGACAGGGGGCCTTGAGCCCCAGCATTTT. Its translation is CASSTPTGGLEPQHF.

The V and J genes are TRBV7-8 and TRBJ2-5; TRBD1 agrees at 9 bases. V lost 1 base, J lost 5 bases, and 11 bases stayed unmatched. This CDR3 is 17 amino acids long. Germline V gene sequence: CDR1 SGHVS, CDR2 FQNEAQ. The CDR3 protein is CASSLGTGVSSRETQYF. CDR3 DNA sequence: TGTGCCAGCAGCTTAGGGACAGGGGTTAGTTCTCGGGAGACCCAGTACTTC.

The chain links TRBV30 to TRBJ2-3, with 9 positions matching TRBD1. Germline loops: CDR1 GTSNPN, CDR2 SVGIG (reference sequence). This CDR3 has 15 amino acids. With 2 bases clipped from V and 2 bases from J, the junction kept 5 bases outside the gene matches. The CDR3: CAWSPGTGNTDTQYF. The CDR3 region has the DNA TGTGCCTGGAGTCCGGGGACAGGGAACACAGATACGCAGTATTTT.

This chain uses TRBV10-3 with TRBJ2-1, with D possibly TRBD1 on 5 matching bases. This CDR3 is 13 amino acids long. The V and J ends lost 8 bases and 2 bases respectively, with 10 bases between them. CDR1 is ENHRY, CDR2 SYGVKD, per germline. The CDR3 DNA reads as TGTGCCATCTGGGCAGGGCCCTACAATGAGCAGTTCTTC. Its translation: CAIWAGPYNEQFF.

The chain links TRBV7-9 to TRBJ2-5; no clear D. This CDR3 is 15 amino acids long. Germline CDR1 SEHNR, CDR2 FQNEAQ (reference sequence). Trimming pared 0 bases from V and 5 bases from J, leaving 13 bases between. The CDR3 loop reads CASSLAAQHEETQYF. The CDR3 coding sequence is TGTGCCAGCAGCTTAGCGGCACAGCATGAGGAGACCCAGTACTTC.

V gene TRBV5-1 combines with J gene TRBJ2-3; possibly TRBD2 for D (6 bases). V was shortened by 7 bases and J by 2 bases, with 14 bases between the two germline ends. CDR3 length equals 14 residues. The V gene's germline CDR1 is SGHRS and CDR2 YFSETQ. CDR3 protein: CASGVSGTTDTQYF. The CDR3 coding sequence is TGCGCCAGCGGGGTTAGCGGAACCACAGATACGCAGTATTTT.

CDR3 DNA sequence: TGTGCCAGCAGTTACTCGATTGCCAGGTACGAGCAGTACTTC. Its protein is CASSYSIARYEQYF. The rearrangement joins TRBV6-2 or TRBV6-3 to TRBJ2-7; no definite D call. Deletions cut 0 bases from V and 4 bases from J, with 10 bases between. The CDR3 covers 14 residues. Germline CDR1 and CDR2: MNHEY and SVGEGT.

CDR3 amino acids: CASSRTGGFQETQYF. CDR3 DNA: TGTGCCAGCAGCCGGACGGGGGGGTTCCAAGAGACCCAGTACTTC. The chain couples TRBV11-3 to TRBJ2-5; 8 bases fit TRBD2. Trimming removed 5 bases from V and 1 base from J; junction bases left unmatched: 6. This CDR3 spans 15 amino acids. Germline lookup yields CDR1 SGHNT and CDR2 YENEEA.

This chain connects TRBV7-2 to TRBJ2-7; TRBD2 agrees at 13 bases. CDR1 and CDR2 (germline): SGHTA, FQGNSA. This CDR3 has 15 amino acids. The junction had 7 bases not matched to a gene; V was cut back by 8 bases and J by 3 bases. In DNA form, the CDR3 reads TGTGCCAGCGGCACACTAGCGGGGGGGAGCTACGAGCAGTACTTC. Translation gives CASGTLAGGSYEQYF.

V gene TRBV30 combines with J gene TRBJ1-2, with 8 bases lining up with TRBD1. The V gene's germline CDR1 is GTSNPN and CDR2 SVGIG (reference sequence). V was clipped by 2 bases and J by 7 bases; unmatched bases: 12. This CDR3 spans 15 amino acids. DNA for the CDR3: TGTGCCTGGAGTCAGACAGGGGTGGTTGGACGTGGCTACACCTTC. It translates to CAWSQTGVVGRGYTF.

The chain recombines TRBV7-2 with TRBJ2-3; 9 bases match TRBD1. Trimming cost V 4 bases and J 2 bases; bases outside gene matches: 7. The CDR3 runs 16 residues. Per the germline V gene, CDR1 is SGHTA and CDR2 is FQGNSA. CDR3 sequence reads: CASSSQGAQITDTQYF. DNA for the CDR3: TGTGCCAGCAGCTCACAGGGGGCACAAATCACAGATACGCAGTATTTT.

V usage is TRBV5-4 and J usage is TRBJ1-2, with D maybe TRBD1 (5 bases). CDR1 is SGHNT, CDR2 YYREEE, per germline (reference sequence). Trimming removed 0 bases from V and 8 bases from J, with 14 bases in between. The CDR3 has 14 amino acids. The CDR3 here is CASSLEARVQGYTF. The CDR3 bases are TGTGCCAGCAGCTTGGAGGCCAGGGTTCAGGGCTACACCTTC.

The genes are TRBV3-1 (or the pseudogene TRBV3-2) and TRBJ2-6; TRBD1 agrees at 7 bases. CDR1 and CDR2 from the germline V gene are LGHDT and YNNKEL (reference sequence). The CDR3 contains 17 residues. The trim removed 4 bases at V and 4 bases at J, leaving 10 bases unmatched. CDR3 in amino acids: CASSPRQGVAGANVLTF. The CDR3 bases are TGTGCCAGCAGCCCCAGACAGGGAGTAGCGGGGGCCAACGTCCTGACTTTC.

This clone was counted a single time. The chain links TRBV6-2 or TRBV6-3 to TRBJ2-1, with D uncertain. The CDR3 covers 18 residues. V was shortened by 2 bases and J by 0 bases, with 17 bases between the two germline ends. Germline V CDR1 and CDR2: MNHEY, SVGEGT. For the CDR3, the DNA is TGTGCCAGCAGTTACCCCCTCCCCTTAGCCGGCTCCTACAATGAGCAGTTCTTC. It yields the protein CASSYPLPLAGSYNEQFF.

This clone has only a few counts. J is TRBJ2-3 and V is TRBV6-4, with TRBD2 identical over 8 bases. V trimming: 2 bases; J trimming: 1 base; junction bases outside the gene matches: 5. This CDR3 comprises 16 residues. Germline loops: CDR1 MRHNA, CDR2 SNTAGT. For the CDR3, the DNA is TGTGCCAGCAGTGACGACGGGGGGGGTGGCACAGATACGCAGTATTTT. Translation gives CASSDDGGGGTDTQYF.

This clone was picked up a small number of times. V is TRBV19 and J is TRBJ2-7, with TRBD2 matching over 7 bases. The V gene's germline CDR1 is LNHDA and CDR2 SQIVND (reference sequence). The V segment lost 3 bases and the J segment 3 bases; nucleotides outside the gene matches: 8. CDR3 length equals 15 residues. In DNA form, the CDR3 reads TGTGCCAGTAGTATTGGGACTAATACTTTCTACGAGCAGTACTTC. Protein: CASSIGTNTFYEQYF.

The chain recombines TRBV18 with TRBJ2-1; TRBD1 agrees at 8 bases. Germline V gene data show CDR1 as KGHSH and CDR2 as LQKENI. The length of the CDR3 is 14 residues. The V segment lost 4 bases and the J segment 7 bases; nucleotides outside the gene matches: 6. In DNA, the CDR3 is TGTGCCAGCTCACAGGGGCAGGGGGCAAATGAGCAGTTCTTC. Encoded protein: CASSQGQGANEQFF. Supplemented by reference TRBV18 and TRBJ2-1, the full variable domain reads NAGVMQNPRHLVRRRGQEARLRCSPMKGHSHVYWYRQLPEEGLKFMVYLQKENIIDESGMPKERFSAEFPKEGPSILRIQQVVRGDSAAYFCASSQGQGANEQFFGPGTRLTVL.

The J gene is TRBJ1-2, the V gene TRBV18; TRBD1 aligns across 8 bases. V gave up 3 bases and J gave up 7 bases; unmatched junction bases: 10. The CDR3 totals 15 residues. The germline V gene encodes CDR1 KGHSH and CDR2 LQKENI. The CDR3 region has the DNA TGTGCCAGCTCACCTATAGGACAGGGTGGAAGTGGCTACACCTTC. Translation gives CASSPIGQGGSGYTF.

CDR3 protein: CASSFAGAQTDTQYF. The CDR3, as DNA: TGTGCCAGCAGCTTTGCAGGGGCGCAGACAGATACGCAGTATTTT. J is TRBJ2-3 and V is TRBV7-9; the D gene is possibly TRBD1 (6 bases). The CDR3 has 15 amino acids. The V end was cut by 3 bases, the J end by 3 bases, with 13 bases between. Germline CDR1 SEHNR, CDR2 FQNEAQ (reference sequence).

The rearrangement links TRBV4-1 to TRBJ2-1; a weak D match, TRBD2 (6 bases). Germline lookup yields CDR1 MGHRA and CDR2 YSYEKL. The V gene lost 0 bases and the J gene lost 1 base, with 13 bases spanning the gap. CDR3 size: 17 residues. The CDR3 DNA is TGCGCCAGCAGCCAAGATATGTGGAGCGGGTCCTACAATGAGCAGTTCTTC. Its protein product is CASSQDMWSGSYNEQFF.

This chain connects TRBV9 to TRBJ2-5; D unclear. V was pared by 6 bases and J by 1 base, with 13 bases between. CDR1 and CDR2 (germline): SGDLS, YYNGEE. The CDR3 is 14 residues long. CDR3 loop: CASNRETFQETQYF. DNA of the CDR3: TGTGCCAGCAATAGAGAGACTTTCCAAGAGACCCAGTACTTC.

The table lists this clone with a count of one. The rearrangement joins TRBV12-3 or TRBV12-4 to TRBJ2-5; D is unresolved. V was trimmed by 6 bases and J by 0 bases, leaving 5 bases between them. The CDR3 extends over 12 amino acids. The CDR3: CASSMYQETQYF. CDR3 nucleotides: TGTGCCAGCAGCATGTACCAAGAGACCCAGTACTTC.

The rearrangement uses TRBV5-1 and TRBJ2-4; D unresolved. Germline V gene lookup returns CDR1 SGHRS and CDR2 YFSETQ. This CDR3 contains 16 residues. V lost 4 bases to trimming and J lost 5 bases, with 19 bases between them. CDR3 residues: CASSRDVTLTENIQYF. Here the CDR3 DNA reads TGCGCCAGCAGCCGCGACGTGACACTGACGGAAAACATTCAGTACTTC.

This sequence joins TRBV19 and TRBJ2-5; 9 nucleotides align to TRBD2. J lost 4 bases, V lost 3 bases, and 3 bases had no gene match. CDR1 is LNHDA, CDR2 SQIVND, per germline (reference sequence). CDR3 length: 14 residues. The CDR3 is CASSIGTSPETQYF. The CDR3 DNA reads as TGTGCCAGTAGTATCGGGACTAGCCCAGAGACCCAGTACTTC.